These 4 T cell receptor beta chains share one sample of origin, sequenced in a study of blood T cells in healthy people across ages. Together with a sample-barcoded 5' primer, a J-beta primer mix was included in a second PCR lasting roughly 6 to 12 cycles. TCRdb itself ran the 5' RACE reads through MiXCR, one entry per CDR3 protein. The sample lists approximately 850,000 distinct CDR3 sequences, 55% to 70% occurring once. The sample comprised blood. Receptors were obtained from a young man in good health.

This clonotype appeared a few times. The rearrangement joins TRBV3-1 to TRBJ2-4, with D uncertain. This CDR3 is 15 amino acids long. The V and J ends lost 3 bases and 1 base respectively, with 10 bases between them. Germline V gene lookup returns CDR1 LGHDT and CDR2 YNNKEL (reference sequence). CDR3 bases: TGTGCCAGCAGCCAGGAACGGGCGGCCAAAAACATTCAGTACTTC. Its translation is CASSQERAAKNIQYF.

In its sample, this clonotype was seen a few times. V is TRBV2 and J is TRBJ2-3; tentatively, D is TRBD1 or TRBD2 (6 bases each). This CDR3 has 15 residues. V was cut by 8 bases and J by 0 bases, with 15 bases left in between. Germline CDR1 and CDR2: SNHLY and FYNNEI. The chain's CDR3 is CASSPGGPSTDTQYF. As DNA, the CDR3 is TGTGCCAGCTCGCCTGGGGGGCCTAGCACAGATACGCAGTATTTT.

The V and J genes are TRBV20-1 and TRBJ1-1; D not certain. The V end was cut by 5 bases, the J end by 7 bases, with 14 bases between. The CDR3 sequence is 12 residues long. Germline-derived CDR1 and CDR2 are DFQATT and SNEGSKA (reference sequence). CDR3 loop: CSAFPGEGEAFF. The CDR3 nucleotides read TGCAGTGCTTTTCCCGGGGAGGGTGAAGCTTTCTTT.

V usage is TRBV28 and J usage is TRBJ2-7, with 8 bases aligning to TRBD1. CDR1 and CDR2 (germline): MDHEN, SYDVKM. The V segment lost 8 bases and the J segment 3 bases; nucleotides outside the gene matches: 12. CDR3 length: 15 amino acids. The CDR3 nucleotides read TGTGCCAGCTCAGGGGGACAGGCTTCCGACTACGAGCAGTACTTC. This gives the protein CASSGGQASDYEQYF.